The source of this TCR beta chain is a study of PD-1 blockade in classical Hodgkin lymphoma. The overall study: The study gave patients nivolumab 3 mg/kg intravenously every 2 weeks.

The protocol was immunoSEQ multiplex PCR, while the TCRdb copy is restricted to in-frame clones and leaves out a portion. The sample comprises 7,000 to 8,500 clones, roughly 70% of which are singletons, and about 40% rests with the top ten. General observations from the study: At C4D1, TCR diversity had climbed significantly for CD4+ cells, though not for CD8+ cells. For complete responders, baseline diversity was comparable to that of newly diagnosed patients. At baseline, newly diagnosed patients reportedly showed less TCR diversity than healthy donors.

Germline-derived CDR1 and CDR2 are SQVTM and ANQGSEA. This CDR3 is 13 amino acids long. Trimming took 3 bases from V and 1 from J, leaving 9 bases between them. Regarding time point: cycle 4 day 1 (C4D1), after five to seven weeks of nivolumab. All patients relapsed after autologous stem cell transplantation, and brentuximab vedotin exposure varied. Remarks on this clone: The antigen is undetermined.

This chain links TRBV29-1 with TRBJ1-1; D ambiguous. The clonotype comes from a human donor with classical Hodgkin lymphoma. This specimen was peripheral blood mononuclear cells (PBMCs), taken before the fourth cycle of nivolumab. CDR3 protein: CSVDVGGNTEAFF. For the CDR3, the DNA is TGCAGCGTTGACGTCGGAGGGAACACTGAAGCTTTCTTT.